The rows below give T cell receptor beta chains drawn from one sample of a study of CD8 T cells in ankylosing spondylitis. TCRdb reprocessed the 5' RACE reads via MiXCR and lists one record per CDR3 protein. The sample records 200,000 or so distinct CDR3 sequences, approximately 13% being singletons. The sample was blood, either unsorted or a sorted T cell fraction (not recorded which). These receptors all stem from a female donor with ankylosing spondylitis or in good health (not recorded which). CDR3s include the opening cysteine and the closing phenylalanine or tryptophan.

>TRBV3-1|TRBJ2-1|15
CASSQGLVYFNEQFF
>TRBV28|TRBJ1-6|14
CASSGGQGLSPLHF
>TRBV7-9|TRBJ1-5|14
CASSSTVYNQPQHF
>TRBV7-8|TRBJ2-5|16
CASSLYGTLGGETQYF
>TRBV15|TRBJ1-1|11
CATSSEGEAFF
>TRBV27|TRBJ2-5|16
CASSFFLTGALETQYF
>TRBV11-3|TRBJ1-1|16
CASSSLLGGRNTEAFF
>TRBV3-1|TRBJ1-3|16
CASSQASRGSGNTIYF
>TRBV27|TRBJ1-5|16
CASSSRPGLGNQPQHF
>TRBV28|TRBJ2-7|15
CASSLFTLSSYEQYF
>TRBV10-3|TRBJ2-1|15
CAISEGTGVNNEQFF
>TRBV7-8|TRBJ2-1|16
CASSLAGTSATNEQFF
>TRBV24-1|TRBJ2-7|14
CAIRGGTGDYEQYF
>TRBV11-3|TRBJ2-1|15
CASTPGLSSYNEQFF
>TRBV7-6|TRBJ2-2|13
CASSLDPTGELFF
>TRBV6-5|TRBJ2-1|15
CASSYRVGENNEQFF
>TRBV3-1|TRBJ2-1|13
CASSQGGILARFF
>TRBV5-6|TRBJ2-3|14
CASSLLGDRDTQYF
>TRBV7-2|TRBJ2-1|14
CASSLGSRGNEQFF
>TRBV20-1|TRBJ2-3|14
CSADAGGRTDTQYF
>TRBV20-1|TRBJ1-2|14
CSARGGARGYGYTF
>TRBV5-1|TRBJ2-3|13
CASAGLGTDTQYF
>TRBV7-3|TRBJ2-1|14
CASSLTSGSVEQFF
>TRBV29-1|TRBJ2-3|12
CSVGSLADTQYF
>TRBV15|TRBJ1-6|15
CATSRDAAGNSPLHF
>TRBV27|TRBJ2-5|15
CASSLRDREQETQYF
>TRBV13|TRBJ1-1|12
CASREGYTEAFF
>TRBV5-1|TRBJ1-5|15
CASSLEGGVTQPQHF
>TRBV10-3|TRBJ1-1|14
CAISQGREGTEAFF
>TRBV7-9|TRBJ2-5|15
CASSLGSLGLETQYF
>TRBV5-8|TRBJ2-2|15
CASSPGTGNTGELFF
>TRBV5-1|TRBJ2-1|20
CASSFFGQGSRFSSYNEQFF
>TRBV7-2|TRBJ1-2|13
CASSLPQVGGYTF
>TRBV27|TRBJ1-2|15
CASSLLSGAGYGYTF
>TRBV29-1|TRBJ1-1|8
CSANEAFF
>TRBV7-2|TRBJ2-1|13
CASSKELGNEQFF
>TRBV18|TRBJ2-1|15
CASSPVDRGNNEQFF
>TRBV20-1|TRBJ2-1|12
CSASPGDFRQFF
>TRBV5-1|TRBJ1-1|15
CASSLDGLLGTEAFF
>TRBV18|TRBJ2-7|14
CASSPLAGIYEQYF
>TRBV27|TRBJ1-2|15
CASSLFRGDNYGYTF
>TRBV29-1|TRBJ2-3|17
CSVETSGLAGRGDTQYF
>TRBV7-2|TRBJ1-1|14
CASSPGMKPDEAFF
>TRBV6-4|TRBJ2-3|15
CASSVRQGGADTQYF
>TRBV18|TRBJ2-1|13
CASSPPSESEQFF
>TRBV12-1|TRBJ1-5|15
CASSFGLQLRGPQHF